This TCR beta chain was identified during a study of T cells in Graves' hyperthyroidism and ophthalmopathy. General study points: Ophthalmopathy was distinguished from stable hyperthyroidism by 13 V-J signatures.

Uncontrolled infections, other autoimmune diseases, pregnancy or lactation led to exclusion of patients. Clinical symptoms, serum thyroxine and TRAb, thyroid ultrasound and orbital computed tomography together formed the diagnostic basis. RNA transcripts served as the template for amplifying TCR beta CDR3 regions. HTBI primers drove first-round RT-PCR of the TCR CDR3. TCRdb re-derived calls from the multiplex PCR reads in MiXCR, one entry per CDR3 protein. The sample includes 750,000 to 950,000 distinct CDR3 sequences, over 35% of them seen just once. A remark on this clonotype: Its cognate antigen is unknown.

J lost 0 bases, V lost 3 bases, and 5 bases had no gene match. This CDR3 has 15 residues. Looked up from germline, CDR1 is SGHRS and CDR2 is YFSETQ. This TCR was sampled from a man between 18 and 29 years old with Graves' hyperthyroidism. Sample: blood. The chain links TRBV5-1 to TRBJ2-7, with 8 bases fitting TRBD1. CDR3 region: CASSSGQVDSYEQYF. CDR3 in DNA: TGCGCCAGCAGCTCGGGACAGGTCGACTCCTACGAGCAGTACTTC.